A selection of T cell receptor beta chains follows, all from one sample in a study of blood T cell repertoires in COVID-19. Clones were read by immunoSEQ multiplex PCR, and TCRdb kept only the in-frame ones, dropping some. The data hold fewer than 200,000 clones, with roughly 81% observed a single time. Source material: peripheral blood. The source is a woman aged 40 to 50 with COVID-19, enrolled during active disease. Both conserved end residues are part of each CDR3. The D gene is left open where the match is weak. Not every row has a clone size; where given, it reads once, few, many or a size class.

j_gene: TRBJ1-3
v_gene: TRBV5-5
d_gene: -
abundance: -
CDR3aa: CASSLLNGNTIYF
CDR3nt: TGTGCCAGCAGCCTATTGAACGGAAACACCATATATTTT

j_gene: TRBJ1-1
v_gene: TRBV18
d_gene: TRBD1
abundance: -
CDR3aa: CASSPWQGATEAFF
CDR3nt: TGTGCCAGCTCACCATGGCAGGGGGCCACTGAAGCTTTCTTT

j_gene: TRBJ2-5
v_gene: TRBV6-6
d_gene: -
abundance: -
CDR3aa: CASSYDVRNTQETQYF
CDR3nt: TGTGCCAGCAGTTACGATGTCAGGAACACCCAAGAGACCCAGTACTTC

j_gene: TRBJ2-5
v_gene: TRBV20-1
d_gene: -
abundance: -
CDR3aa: CSASVLLGAKETQYF
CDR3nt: TGCAGTGCTAGTGTGCTCCTAGGGGCGAAAGAGACCCAGTACTTC

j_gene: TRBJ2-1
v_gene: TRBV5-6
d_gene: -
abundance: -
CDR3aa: CASSLRFTAGKDNEQFF
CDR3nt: TGTGCCAGCAGCTTGCGTTTTACGGCGGGGAAAGACAATGAGCAGTTCTTC

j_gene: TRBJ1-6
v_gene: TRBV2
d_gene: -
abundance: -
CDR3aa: CATRDNWNSPLHF
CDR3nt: TGTGCCACTCGGGACAATTGGAATTCACCCCTCCACTTT

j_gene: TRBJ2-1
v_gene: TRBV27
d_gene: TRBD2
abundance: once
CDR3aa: CASSQRTSFAYNEQFF
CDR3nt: TGTGCCAGCAGTCAAAGGACTAGCTTTGCCTACAATGAGCAGTTCTTC

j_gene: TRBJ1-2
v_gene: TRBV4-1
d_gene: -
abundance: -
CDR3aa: CASSQTSRTFSSYTF
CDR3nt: TGCGCCAGCAGCCAAACGTCAAGGACATTTAGTAGCTACACCTTC

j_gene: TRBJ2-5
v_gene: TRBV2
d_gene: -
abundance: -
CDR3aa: CASSHRDSQETQYF
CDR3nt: TGTGCCAGCAGTCACCGGGATTCCCAAGAGACCCAGTACTTC

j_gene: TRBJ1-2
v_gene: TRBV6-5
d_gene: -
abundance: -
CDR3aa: CASSYSAWGGGYTF
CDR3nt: TGTGCCAGCAGTTACTCTGCGTGGGGCGGTGGCTACACCTTC

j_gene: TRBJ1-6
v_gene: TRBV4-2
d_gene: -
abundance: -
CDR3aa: CASSQESGGWNNNSPLHF
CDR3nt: TGTGCCAGCAGCCAAGAGAGCGGGGGGTGGAATAATAATTCACCCCTCCACTTT

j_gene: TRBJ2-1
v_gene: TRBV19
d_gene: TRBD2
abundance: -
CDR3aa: CASSLSGSGEQFF
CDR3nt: TGTGCCAGTAGTTTGAGCGGGAGTGGTGAGCAGTTCTTC

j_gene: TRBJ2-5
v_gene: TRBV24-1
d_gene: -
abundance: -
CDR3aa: CATSDHYGETQYF
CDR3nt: TGTGCCACCAGTGATCACTACGGGGAGACCCAGTACTTC

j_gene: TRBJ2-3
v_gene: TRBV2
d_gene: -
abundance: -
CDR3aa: CASTNMDTQYF
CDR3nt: TGTGCCAGCACCAACATGGATACGCAGTATTTT

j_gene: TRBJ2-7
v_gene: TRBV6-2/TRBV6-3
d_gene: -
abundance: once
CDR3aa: CASSYSIRTRYYSEQYF
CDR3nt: TGTGCCAGCAGTTACTCAATTAGGACTCGCTATTATAGCGAGCAGTACTTC

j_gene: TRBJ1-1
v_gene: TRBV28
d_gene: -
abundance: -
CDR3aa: CASSFPGMNTEAFF
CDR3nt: TGTGCCAGCAGTTTCCCAGGAATGAACACTGAAGCTTTCTTT

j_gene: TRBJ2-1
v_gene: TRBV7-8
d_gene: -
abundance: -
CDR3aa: CASSLTRVEQFF
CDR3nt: TGTGCCAGCAGCCTTACCCGAGTGGAGCAGTTCTTC

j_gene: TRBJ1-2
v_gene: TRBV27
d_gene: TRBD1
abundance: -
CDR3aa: CASSKGQGYYGYTF
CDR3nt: TGTGCCAGCAGCAAGGGACAGGGATACTATGGCTACACCTTC

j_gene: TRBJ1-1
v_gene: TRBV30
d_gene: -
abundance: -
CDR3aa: CAVTSRLPGSEAFF
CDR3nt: TGTGCCGTGACTTCCCGACTCCCCGGGTCTGAAGCTTTCTTT

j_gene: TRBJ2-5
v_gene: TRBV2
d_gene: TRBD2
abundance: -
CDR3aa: CARSISGGEETQYF
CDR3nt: TGTGCCAGATCCATTAGCGGGGGGGAAGAGACCCAGTACTTC

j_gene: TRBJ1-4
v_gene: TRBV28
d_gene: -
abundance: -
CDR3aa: CASTGLSEKLFF
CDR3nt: TGTGCCAGCACAGGACTGTCTGAAAAACTGTTTTTT

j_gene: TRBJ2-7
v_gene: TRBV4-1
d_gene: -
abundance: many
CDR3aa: CASSHTYEVEQYF
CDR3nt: TGCGCCAGCAGCCATACCTATGAGGTCGAGCAGTACTTC

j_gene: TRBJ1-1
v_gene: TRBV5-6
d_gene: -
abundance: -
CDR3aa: CASSLIPKNTEAFF
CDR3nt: TGTGCCAGCAGCTTGATTCCCAAGAACACTGAAGCTTTCTTT

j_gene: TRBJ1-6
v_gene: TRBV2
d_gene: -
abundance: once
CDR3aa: CASSEPGQYSPLHF
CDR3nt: TGTGCCAGCAGCGAACCGGGACAATATTCACCCCTCCACTTT

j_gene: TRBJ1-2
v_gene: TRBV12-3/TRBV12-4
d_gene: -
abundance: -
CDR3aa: CASSSQENYGYTF
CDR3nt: TGTGCCAGCAGTTCACAGGAGAACTATGGCTACACCTTC

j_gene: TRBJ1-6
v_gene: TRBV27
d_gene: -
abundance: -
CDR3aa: CASSHWGDSYNSPLHF
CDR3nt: TGTGCCAGCAGTCATTGGGGAGACTCCTATAATTCACCCCTCCACTTT

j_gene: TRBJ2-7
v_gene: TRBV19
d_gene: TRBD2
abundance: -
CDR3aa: CASSIGGSSYEQYF
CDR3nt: TGTGCCAGTAGTATCGGCGGGAGCTCCTACGAGCAGTACTTC

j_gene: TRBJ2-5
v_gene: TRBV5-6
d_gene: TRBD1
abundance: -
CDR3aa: CASSLAGGQETQYF
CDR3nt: TGTGCCAGCAGCTTGGCAGGGGGCCAAGAGACCCAGTACTTC

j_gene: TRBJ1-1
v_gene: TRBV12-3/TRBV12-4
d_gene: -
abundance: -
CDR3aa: CASSWTANTEAFF
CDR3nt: TGTGCCAGCAGTTGGACAGCGAACACTGAAGCTTTCTTT

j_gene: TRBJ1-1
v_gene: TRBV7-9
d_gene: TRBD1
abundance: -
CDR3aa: CASRSTGGDDAFF
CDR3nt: TGTGCCAGCAGATCGACAGGGGGCGACGATGCTTTCTTT

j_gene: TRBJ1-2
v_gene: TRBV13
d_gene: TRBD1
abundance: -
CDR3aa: CASSRAGGIYGYTF
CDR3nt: TGTGCCAGCAGCCGGGCAGGGGGCATCTATGGCTACACCTTC

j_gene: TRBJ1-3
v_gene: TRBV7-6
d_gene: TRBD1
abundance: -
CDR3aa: CASSPQGVFVGNTIYF
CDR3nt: TGTGCCAGCAGCCCTCAGGGGGTGTTTGTTGGAAACACCATATATTTT

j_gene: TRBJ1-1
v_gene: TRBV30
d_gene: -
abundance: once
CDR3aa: CAWSVQENTEAFF
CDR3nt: TGTGCCTGGAGTGTACAGGAGAACACTGAAGCTTTCTTT

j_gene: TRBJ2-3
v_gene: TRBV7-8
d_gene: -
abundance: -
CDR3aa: CASSSLGHQISTDTQYF
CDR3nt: TGTGCCAGCAGCTCCCTGGGACACCAGATTAGCACAGATACGCAGTATTTT

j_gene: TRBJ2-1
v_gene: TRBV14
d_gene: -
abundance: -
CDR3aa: CASSQDRFDEQFF
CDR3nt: TGTGCCAGCAGCCAAGACCGTTTCGATGAGCAGTTCTTC

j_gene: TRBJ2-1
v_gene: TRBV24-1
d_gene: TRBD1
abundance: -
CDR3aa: CATSEGQGGSYNEQFF
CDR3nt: TGTGCCACCAGTGAGGGACAGGGGGGCTCCTACAATGAGCAGTTCTTC

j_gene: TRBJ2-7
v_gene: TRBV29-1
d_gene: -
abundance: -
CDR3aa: CSPPGHPSYEQYF
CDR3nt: TGCAGCCCTCCGGGACACCCATCCTACGAGCAGTACTTC

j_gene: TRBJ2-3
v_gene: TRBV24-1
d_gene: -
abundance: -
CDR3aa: CATSDRSSSTDTQYF
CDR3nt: TGTGCCACCAGCGACAGGTCCTCTAGCACAGATACGCAGTATTTT

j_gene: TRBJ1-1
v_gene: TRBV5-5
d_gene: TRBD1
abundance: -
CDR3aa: CASSYDRGPKNTEAFF
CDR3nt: TGTGCCAGCAGCTATGACAGGGGGCCAAAGAACACTGAAGCTTTCTTT

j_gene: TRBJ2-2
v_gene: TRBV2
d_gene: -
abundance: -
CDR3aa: CASKAGALSGELFF
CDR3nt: TGTGCCAGCAAGGCAGGGGCCTTGTCTGGGGAGCTGTTTTTT

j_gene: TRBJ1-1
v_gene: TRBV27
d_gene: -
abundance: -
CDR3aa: CASSLQRLNTEAFF
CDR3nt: TGTGCCAGCAGTTTACAGCGGTTAAACACTGAAGCTTTCTTT